The 31 T cell receptor beta chains given below trace back to one sample, sequenced in a study of shared clonotypes between healthy human individuals. Assay used: immunoSEQ multiplex PCR; TCRdb lists only in-frame clones, some missing. The sample records about 470,000 clones, around 79% being singletons. Sequences were obtained from PBMCs. The receptors here all came from a woman aged 40 to 50 in good health. Some clones in this sample may be carry-over from other donors' samples.

The chain has TRBV11-2 and TRBJ1-2; D is undetermined. Germline V gene data show CDR1 as SGHAT and CDR2 as FQNNGV. V lost 3 bases, J lost 4 bases, and 12 bases lay in between. The CDR3 is 14 amino acids. The CDR3, as DNA: TGTGCCAGCAGCTTCGCGCAAATGGGCTATGGCTACACCTTC. It translates to CASSFAQMGYGYTF.

The gene calls are TRBV2 and TRBJ1-1; D remains unclear. The V and J ends lost 5 bases and 1 base respectively, with 11 bases between them. This CDR3 is 14 amino acids long. In germline, CDR1 is SNHLY, CDR2 FYNNEI. The CDR3 protein is CASSSRRQNTEAFF. CDR3 nucleotides: TGTGCCAGCAGTTCACGGAGGCAGAACACTGAAGCTTTCTTT.

The rearrangement links TRBV30 to TRBJ1-5; 7 nucleotides line up with TRBD1. Unmatched junction bases numbered 6, after V lost 0 bases and J lost 7 bases. The CDR3 has 14 residues. In germline, CDR1 is GTSNPN, CDR2 SVGIG (reference sequence). The CDR3 coding sequence is TGTGCCTGGAGTGTTAAAGGGGGCAGACAGCCCCAGCATTTT. Translation: CAWSVKGGRQPQHF.

This clone was seen a single time. The chain joins TRBV19 to TRBJ1-4; 8 nucleotides line up with TRBD1. CDR1 and CDR2 from the germline V gene are LNHDA and SQIVND (reference sequence). The V and J ends lost 5 bases and 3 bases, in that order; junction bases with no gene match: 11. The CDR3 consists of 17 residues. The CDR3 coding sequence is TGTGCCAGTAGTTTCGGACAGGGAGGCATGGCTAATGAAAAACTGTTTTTT. Amino acids: CASSFGQGGMANEKLFF.

The V call is TRBV28, the J call TRBJ1-4; D call uncertain. The CDR3 extends over 12 amino acids. The V gene lost 6 bases and the J gene lost 7 bases, with 9 bases spanning the gap. Germline CDR1 and CDR2: MDHEN and SYDVKM. In DNA form, the CDR3 reads TGTGCCAGCAGGGGTACCAGTGAAAAACTGTTTTTT. As protein: CASRGTSEKLFF.

The rearrangement links TRBV5-1 to TRBJ2-2; 9 bases are shared with TRBD2. Germline V gives CDR1 SGHRS, CDR2 YFSETQ. CDR3 length equals 16 residues. V lost 1 base and J lost 6; bases outside the gene matches: 7. CDR3 residues: CASSLYAGGEAGELFF. CDR3 DNA sequence: TGCGCCAGCAGCTTGTATGCGGGAGGGGAGGCCGGGGAGCTGTTTTTT.

This clone has just a few counts. This chain uses TRBV6-5 with TRBJ2-7; tentative D call: TRBD1 (6 bases). The germline V gene encodes CDR1 MNHEY and CDR2 SVGAGI. This CDR3 is built from 15 residues. V gave up 6 bases and J gave up 3 bases, with 18 bases separating them. The CDR3: CASSPPRTEIYEQYF. CDR3 DNA: TGTGCCAGCAGCCCCCCCCGGACAGAAATCTACGAGCAGTACTTC.

This clone was detected once. The chain couples TRBV9 to TRBJ2-7, with D perhaps TRBD2 (5 bases). The CDR3 runs 16 residues. The V end was cut by 0 bases, the J end by 3 bases, with 16 bases between. Per the germline V gene, CDR1 is SGDLS and CDR2 is YYNGEE. CDR3 protein: CASSVGGRREGYEQYF. CDR3 coding DNA: TGTGCCAGCAGCGTAGGGGGTCGGAGAGAGGGCTACGAGCAGTACTTC.

V is TRBV5-1 and J is TRBJ2-7; 13 nucleotides match TRBD2. This CDR3 contains 15 residues. Losses at the gene ends were 2 bases for V and 10 bases for J; bases not matched to a gene: 9. In germline, CDR1 is SGHRS, CDR2 YFSETQ. The CDR3 here is CASSFIGTSGEQQYF. The CDR3 DNA reads as TGCGCCAGCAGCTTTATCGGGACTAGCGGGGAGCAACAGTACTTC.

The chain carries TRBV6-1 and TRBJ2-7; maybe TRBD1 (6 bases). The length of the CDR3 is 14 residues. In germline, CDR1 is MNHNS, CDR2 SASEGT. The ends were cut back, 8 bases at V and 0 bases at J, with 14 bases in the middle. Here the CDR3 DNA reads TGTGCCAGCCAGACCGGGACACACTCCTACGAGCAGTACTTC. This sequence encodes CASQTGTHSYEQYF.

V gene TRBV30 combines with J gene TRBJ1-6; D not resolved. Trimming pared 3 bases from V and 7 bases from J, leaving 16 bases between. The CDR3 spans 15 residues. Germline lookup yields CDR1 GTSNPN and CDR2 SVGIG (reference sequence). The CDR3 protein is CAWSQPGRANSPLHF. The CDR3, as DNA: TGTGCCTGGAGCCAACCCGGTAGGGCCAATTCACCCCTCCACTTT.

The sample holds one count of this clone. The V call is TRBV5-1, the J call TRBJ2-1; TRBD2 matches 7 bases. The V gene's germline CDR1 is SGHRS and CDR2 YFSETQ. The CDR3 has 15 residues. V lost 0 bases and J lost 8; bases outside the gene matches: 8. The CDR3 protein is CASSLDGGSMDEQFF. The CDR3 nucleotides are TGCGCCAGCAGCTTGGATGGCGGGAGTATGGATGAGCAGTTCTTC.

The genes are TRBV28 and TRBJ1-1; TRBD1 might be the D (6 bases). The CDR3 is 16 residues long. V was clipped by 5 bases and J by 4 bases, with 20 bases between them. Germline lookup yields CDR1 MDHEN and CDR2 SYDVKM. The CDR3 region has the DNA TGTGCCAGCAGTCCTTGGGGGGGCAGGGGAGGCACTGAAGCTTTCTTT. It encodes CASSPWGGRGGTEAFF.

The chain's CDR3 is CASSLYVMNTEAFF. The CDR3 nucleotides are TGTGCCAGCAGTTTATACGTAATGAACACTGAAGCTTTCTTT. This chain connects TRBV28 to TRBJ1-1; D unresolved. This CDR3 has 14 amino acids. Trimming left V 1 base short and J 0 bases short, with 6 bases between. Looked up from germline, CDR1 is MDHEN and CDR2 is SYDVKM.

The chain couples TRBV5-1 to TRBJ2-7, with D perhaps TRBD1 (6 bases). The CDR3 consists of 13 residues. The germline CDR1 and CDR2 sequences are SGHRS and YFSETQ. Trimming removed 4 bases at V and 0 bases at J, with 8 bases between. The CDR3 region has the DNA TGCGCCAGCAGCCAGGACAGCTCCTACGAGCAGTACTTC. Residues: CASSQDSSYEQYF.

The chain recombines TRBV2 with TRBJ2-6; D is unresolved. Germline V gene data show CDR1 as SNHLY and CDR2 as FYNNEI. The V gene lost 3 bases and the J gene lost 2 bases, with 2 bases spanning the gap. The CDR3 has 13 residues. CDR3 amino acids: CASSDAGANVLTF. The CDR3 nucleotides are TGTGCCAGCAGTGATGCTGGGGCCAACGTCCTGACTTTC.

CDR3 bases: TGTGCCAGCAGACGGCAGGGGTCGACAGATACGCAGTATTTT. As protein: CASRRQGSTDTQYF. The V call is TRBV27, the J call TRBJ2-3, with a possible D match to TRBD1 (6 bases). Trimming took 6 bases from V and 3 from J, leaving 13 bases between them. Germline CDR1 and CDR2: MNHEY and SMNVEV (reference sequence). This CDR3 comprises 14 residues.

This chain connects TRBV28 to TRBJ1-2, with no clear D. The germline CDR1 and CDR2 sequences are MDHEN and SYDVKM. V dropped 5 bases and J dropped 3 bases, with 7 bases sitting between them. CDR3 length: 12 amino acids. The CDR3 DNA reads TGTGCCAGCAGTGGGCGCTACTATGGCTACACCTTC. Translating gives CASSGRYYGYTF.

A remark on this clone: Other DNA sequences in the same sample also yield this CDR3. This chain links TRBV19 with TRBJ2-7; TRBD2 aligns across 7 bases. CDR3 length: 15 residues. The germline CDR1 and CDR2 sequences are LNHDA and SQIVND (reference sequence). The ends lost 3 bases at V and 0 bases at J; junction bases unmatched: 5. The CDR3 sequence: CASSIRAGVSYEQYF. The CDR3 coding sequence is TGTGCCAGTAGTATTCGTGCGGGAGTCTCCTACGAGCAGTACTTC.

This clone was picked up one time. The chain links TRBV5-5 to TRBJ2-7; possibly TRBD1 or TRBD2 for D (5 bases each). CDR3 length: 15 residues. Trimming removed 5 bases from V and 4 bases from J, with 19 bases in between. CDR1 and CDR2 (germline): SGHKS, YYEKEE (reference sequence). The CDR3 DNA sequence: TGTGCCAGCAGGCACGGGGAACAGGACTTTTACGAGCAGTACTTC. It is translated as CASRHGEQDFYEQYF.

DNA for the CDR3: TGTGCCAGCAGCGTGGACGGGATGGGAGAGACCCAGTACTTC. This gives the protein CASSVDGMGETQYF. This chain links TRBV9 with TRBJ2-5, with D possibly TRBD2 on 5 matching bases. V was clipped by 2 bases and J by 4 bases, with 12 bases between them. CDR1 is SGDLS, CDR2 YYNGEE, per germline. The CDR3 totals 14 residues.

The chain recombines TRBV5-1 with TRBJ2-7; no clear D gene. The CDR3 is 12 residues long. Germline V gene data show CDR1 as SGHRS and CDR2 as YFSETQ. The germline V and J ends were trimmed by 3 bases and 9 bases, with 13 bases remaining between them. The CDR3 loop reads CASSSQSRRQYF. The DNA of the CDR3 is TGCGCCAGCAGCTCGCAGTCCCGTCGGCAGTACTTC.

Comment on this clone: The junction shows a germline mismatch at one end, possibly a read error. CDR3 sequence: CASRETSGSTDTQYF. The CDR3, as DNA: TGTGCCAGCAGGGAAACTAGCGGGAGCACGGATACGCAGTATTTT. The chain links TRBV6-1 to TRBJ2-3; TRBD2 aligns across 11 bases. CDR1 is MNHNS and CDR2 is SASEGT in the germline V gene. The CDR3 consists of 15 residues.

The rearrangement links TRBV7-9 to TRBJ2-1; no clear D. Germline CDR1 reads SEHNR; CDR2 reads FQNEAQ (reference sequence). The CDR3 runs 11 residues. V was cut by 4 bases and J by 9 bases, with 7 bases left in between. CDR3 nucleotide sequence: TGTGCCAGCAGCTATGCCCGTGAGCAGTTCTTC. It specifies CASSYAREQFF.

This chain joins TRBV30 and TRBJ1-4; D is unclear. Trimming shortened V by 4 bases and J by 5 bases, and 11 bases separated the two germline ends. The CDR3 spans 13 residues. The germline gives CDR1 GTSNPN, CDR2 SVGIG (reference sequence). The chain's CDR3 is CAWNPGSNEKLFF. As DNA, the CDR3 is TGTGCCTGGAACCCCGGGAGCAATGAAAAACTGTTTTTT.

This chain uses TRBV28 with TRBJ2-7; D perhaps matches TRBD2 (6 bases). Per the germline V gene, CDR1 is MDHEN and CDR2 is SYDVKM. Trimming took 5 bases from V and 6 from J, leaving 14 bases between them. The length of the CDR3 is 13 residues. In nucleotides, the CDR3 is TGTGCCAGCAGTCCGCCCGAGGAGGGCGAGCAGTACTTC. It yields the protein CASSPPEEGEQYF.

The chain is built from TRBV7-2 and TRBJ2-6; D is ambiguous. Trimming stripped 5 bases from V and 7 bases from J, with 15 bases between. This CDR3 spans 15 amino acids. In germline, CDR1 is SGHTA, CDR2 FQGNSA. The DNA for the CDR3 is TGTGCCAGCAGCGCTCATGGGTTGGCAGCCAACGTCCTGACTTTC. It encodes CASSAHGLAANVLTF.

A few counts support this clone. Different DNA sequences within this sample yield the same CDR3. The gene calls are TRBV5-1 and TRBJ2-1; TRBD2 matches at 12 bases. CDR3 size: 16 residues. Trimming removed 0 bases from V and 2 bases from J; junction bases left unmatched: 0. Germline CDR1 is SGHRS and CDR2 is YFSETQ. The CDR3 sequence: CASSLGLAGAYNEQFF. CDR3 coding DNA: TGCGCCAGCAGCTTGGGACTAGCGGGAGCCTACAATGAGCAGTTCTTC.

J is TRBJ1-4 and V is TRBV27, with D possibly matching TRBD1 (6 bases). The V gene's germline CDR1 is MNHEY and CDR2 SMNVEV (reference sequence). The ends were cut back, 8 bases at V and 4 bases at J, with 20 bases in the middle. The CDR3 has 16 amino acids. CDR3 in amino acids: CASRPRGDRYNEKLFF. The CDR3 DNA sequence: TGTGCCAGCCGTCCTAGGGGAGACAGGTATAATGAAAAACTGTTTTTT.

The gene calls are TRBV13 and TRBJ1-2, with D tentatively TRBD1 (5 bases). CDR1 and CDR2 from the germline V gene are PRHDT and FYEKMQ (reference sequence). Trimming took 2 bases from V and 7 from J, leaving 11 bases between them. The CDR3 has 13 residues. The CDR3: CASSLQGVSGYTF. CDR3 coding DNA: TGTGCCAGCAGCTTACAAGGGGTCAGTGGCTACACCTTC.

V usage is TRBV11-3 and J usage is TRBJ1-5; perhaps TRBD1 as D (5 bases). Trimming pared 3 bases from V and 9 bases from J, leaving 12 bases between. CDR1 SGHNT and CDR2 YENEEA come from the germline V gene. CDR3 length equals 13 residues. CDR3 sequence: CASSFPRARPQHF. The CDR3 region has the DNA TGTGCCAGCAGCTTTCCCAGGGCCAGGCCCCAGCATTTT.